The rows below give T cell receptor beta chains drawn from one sample of a study of T cell responses to AZD1222 COVID-19 vaccine. Data came from immunoSEQ multiplex PCR; TCRdb stores just in-frame clones and leaves some out. The sample comprises some 64,000 clones, approximately 90% of which are singletons, and 6.3% rests with the top ten. The starting material was peripheral blood, obtained 28 days after the second dose of the MenACWY control vaccine. The receptor set was obtained from an adult who received the MenACWY meningococcal vaccine as a control. Both conserved end residues are part of each CDR3. A D gene is named only where the DNA matches it firmly. Clone size is stated in some rows and not others, as once, few, many or a class when expanded.

V gene	D gene	J gene	clone size	CDR3 DNA	CDR3 protein
TRBV18	.	TRBJ2-5	.	TGTGCCAGCTCACCGCAGAAAGAGACCCAGTACTTC	CASSPQKETQYF
TRBV4-1	TRBD1	TRBJ1-1	.	TGCGCCAGCAGCCCTTCCTCGGGACAGGATTATTTCACTGAAGCTTTCTTT	CASSPSSGQDYFTEAFF
TRBV29-1	.	TRBJ1-2	.	TGCAGCGTTCTCGACGGGACCGACTATGGCTACACCTTC	CSVLDGTDYGYTF
TRBV27	.	TRBJ2-7	.	TGTGCCAGCTACTCGAGCTCCTACGAGCAGTACTTC	CASYSSSYEQYF
TRBV18	TRBD1	TRBJ1-5	.	TGTGCCAGCTCACTTGGGACAGCCAATCAGCCCCAGCATTTT	CASSLGTANQPQHF
TRBV25-1	TRBD1	TRBJ2-5	.	TGTGCCAGCAGGGGGGACAGGGGGAAGACCCAGTACTTC	CASRGDRGKTQYF
TRBV4-3	.	TRBJ1-6	.	TGCGCCAGCAGCCAAGAGTTTCCGGTGGGGAGTCCCCTCCACTTT	CASSQEFPVGSPLHF
TRBV19	.	TRBJ1-1	.	TGTGCCAGTAGTATAGTGACAGGCACTGAAGCTTTCTTT	CASSIVTGTEAFF
TRBV6-6	.	TRBJ1-3	few	TGTGCCAGCAGTCAGGACGCCGTCGCTGGAAACACCATATATTTT	CASSQDAVAGNTIYF
TRBV5-4	.	TRBJ1-3	few	TGTGCCCCAGGGTCGGGAAACACCATATATTTT	CAPGSGNTIYF
TRBV29-1	.	TRBJ1-1	.	TGCAGCGTTGAAGGACTTCAGACTGAAGCTTTCTTT	CSVEGLQTEAFF
TRBV6-6	TRBD2	TRBJ2-3	.	TGTGTCAGCAAACGGGAGGGAAGCACAGATACGCAGTATTTT	CVSKREGSTDTQYF
TRBV28	TRBD1	TRBJ1-5	.	TGTGCCAGCAGGGGGTGGTTGACAGGGGCAATCCAGCCCCAGCATTTT	CASRGWLTGAIQPQHF
TRBV21-1	.	TRBJ1-2	.	TGTGCCAGCAGCACTCTTATAAGGGCCCCCGAGAACTATGGCTACACCTTC	CASSTLIRAPENYGYTF
TRBV18	TRBD2	TRBJ2-1	.	TGTGCCAGCTCACTCAGGACTAGTTATGAGCAGTTCTTC	CASSLRTSYEQFF
TRBV19	TRBD2	TRBJ2-3	.	TGTGCCAGTAGTATAGATGCTAGCGGGATGGGGGATACGCAGTATTTT	CASSIDASGMGDTQYF
TRBV18	.	TRBJ1-1	.	TGTGCCAGCTCACTGACCTCGGGGGAGGCTGAAGCTTTCTTT	CASSLTSGEAEAFF
TRBV11-2	.	TRBJ2-7	.	TGTGCCAGCAGTCTAGTCGCCGCGGGACAGCGCTACGAGCAGTACTTC	CASSLVAAGQRYEQYF
TRBV4-3	.	TRBJ1-2	.	TGCGCCAGCAGCCAGTCGGGATTTTATGGCTACACCTTC	CASSQSGFYGYTF
TRBV27	.	TRBJ2-7	.	TGTGCCAGCAGTTTATCCTATACCTACGAGCAGTACTTC	CASSLSYTYEQYF
TRBV5-1	.	TRBJ1-1	.	TGCGCCAGCAGTCCTCAACCTCTACGGGGGAACACTGAAGCTTTCTTT	CASSPQPLRGNTEAFF
TRBV7-2	TRBD2	TRBJ2-5	.	TGTGCCAGCAGCTTACGCGGGAGGGTAGAGACCCAGTACTTC	CASSLRGRVETQYF
TRBV24-1	.	TRBJ1-2	.	TGTGCCACCAGTGATTTGGGACGGTTCTATGGCTACACCTTC	CATSDLGRFYGYTF
TRBV2	.	TRBJ2-7	.	TGTGCCACCTCGGCAGTCTACGAGCAGTACTTC	CATSAVYEQYF
TRBV30	TRBD1	TRBJ2-2	.	TGTGCCTGGAGGTCCGGGACAGGGGTAGATGGGGAGCTGTTTTTT	CAWRSGTGVDGELFF
TRBV7-6	.	TRBJ2-1	.	TGTGCCAGCAGCATTTCAATAAACACCTACAATGAGCAGTTCTTC	CASSISINTYNEQFF
TRBV6-5	TRBD1	TRBJ2-3	.	TGTGCCAGCAGGTTAGGACAGGTCGGACCAGATACGCAGTATTTT	CASRLGQVGPDTQYF
TRBV3-1/TRBV3-2	.	TRBJ2-1	.	TGTGCCAGCAGCCAAGCCAAAGGGGCGGGATACAATGAGCAGTTCTTC	CASSQAKGAGYNEQFF
TRBV7-2	.	TRBJ1-5	.	TGTGCCAGCAGCTTAGCCGCTGGGGGGTCTAGCAATCAGCCCCAGCATTTT	CASSLAAGGSSNQPQHF
TRBV5-4	.	TRBJ2-6	.	TGTGCCAGCAGCCCTGTCTCTGCATCTGGGGCCAACGTCCTGACTTTC	CASSPVSASGANVLTF
TRBV29-1	.	TRBJ2-1	.	TGCAGCGTTGAAGATATCCTAGGGGGTATGAATGAGCAGTTCTTC	CSVEDILGGMNEQFF
TRBV7-4	TRBD1	TRBJ1-2	.	TGTGCCAGCAGTTCGGGACAGAACTATGGCTACACCTTC	CASSSGQNYGYTF
TRBV5-1	.	TRBJ2-3	once	TGCGCCAGCAGCCCGGTCGTGTGGGATACGCAGTATTTT	CASSPVVWDTQYF
TRBV27	TRBD2	TRBJ2-1	.	TGTGCCAGCAGTCCCGGGACTAGCGGGCGGTACAATGAGCAGTTCTTC	CASSPGTSGRYNEQFF
TRBV3-1/TRBV3-2	.	TRBJ1-1	once	TGTGCCAGCAGCCATTCCACGAACACTGAAGCTTTCTTT	CASSHSTNTEAFF